The 28 T cell receptor beta chains below all came from one sample that was sequenced in a study of T cell repertoires in cytomegalovirus infection. Antigen specificity for these receptors is unknown. One entry per CDR3 protein results from TCRdb running MiXCR on the reads. The top ten clones hold around 13% of a sample with about 770,000 distinct CDR3 sequences, about 29% of them seen once. The specimen comprised cultured CD8+ T cells from PBMCs, sampled from culture after CMV antigen stimulation. The receptors shown here come from a human donor in good health (CMV status not recorded). Some clones in this sample may be carry-over from other donors' samples.

This clonotype was counted at least ten times. This CDR3 reads CASSRPGTGYTGELFF. In DNA, the CDR3 is TGTGCCAGCAGCCGTCCCGGGACAGGGTACACCGGGGAGCTGTTTTTT. The gene calls are TRBV7-8 and TRBJ2-2; 9 bases are shared with TRBD1. The CDR3 contains 16 residues. The V gene's germline CDR1 is SGHVS and CDR2 FQNEAQ. V lost 5 bases to trimming and J lost 3 bases; unmatched junction nucleotides: 7.

The CDR3 nucleotides read TGCGCCAGCAGCCACCGACTGCACACAGATACGCAGTATTTT. Translation: CASSHRLHTDTQYF. The chain couples TRBV4-1 to TRBJ2-3; no firm D call. The CDR3 totals 14 residues. V gave up 3 bases and J gave up 2 bases, with 9 bases separating them. The V gene's germline CDR1 is MGHRA and CDR2 YSYEKL.

The chain couples TRBV28 to TRBJ2-7, with no clear D. Germline V gene data show CDR1 as MDHEN and CDR2 as SYDVKM. Trimming left V 5 bases short and J 4 bases short, with 12 bases between. This CDR3 contains 13 residues. The CDR3 DNA is TGTGCCAGCAGTCCCCAGAGGTTTTACGAGCAGTACGTC. This encodes CASSPQRFYEQYV.

This clonotype was seen only a few times. The rearrangement uses TRBV10-3 and TRBJ2-7; 9 bases line up with TRBD1. The CDR3 totals 14 residues. Germline CDR1 is ENHRY and CDR2 is SYGVKD. Trimming took 7 bases from V and 1 from J; bases not matched to a gene: 5. The CDR3 is CAITDRGTSYEQYF. DNA for the CDR3: TGTGCCATCACCGACAGGGGGACTTCCTACGAGCAGTACTTC.

CDR3 in DNA: TGCAGTGCTAGAGCGAAGGGCAATCAGCCCCAGCATTTT. Protein product: CSARAKGNQPQHF. The J gene is TRBJ1-5, the V gene TRBV20-1; D remains unclear. Germline V gives CDR1 DFQATT, CDR2 SNEGSKA (reference sequence). The V end lost 1 base, the J end lost 2 bases, and 6 bases lay between the germline ends. The CDR3 runs to 13 residues.

This clonotype was recorded a few times. This chain uses TRBV6-1 with TRBJ1-1; unclear D gene. Germline-derived CDR1 and CDR2 are MNHNS and SASEGT. There are 14 residues in the CDR3. V was shortened by 1 base and J by 1 base, with 7 bases between the two germline ends. In nucleotides, the CDR3 is TGTGCCAGCAGTGAAGGCAGAAAGAACACTGAAGCTTTCTTT. It codes for CASSEGRKNTEAFF.

A few counts support this clonotype. The chain is built from TRBV6-5 and TRBJ2-2; D is undetermined. Trimming stripped 2 bases from V and 7 bases from J, with 8 bases between. Germline CDR1 MNHEY, CDR2 SVGAGI. CDR3 length: 13 residues. The CDR3 sequence is CASSYRIDGELFF. CDR3 DNA sequence: TGTGCCAGCAGTTACCGGATAGACGGGGAGCTGTTTTTT.

This clonotype was observed once. The chain employs TRBV6-2 or TRBV6-3 and TRBJ1-5, with a possible D match to TRBD1 (5 bases). With 5 bases removed from V and 0 bases from J, the gap between germline ends came to 17 bases. The germline V gene encodes CDR1 MNHEY and CDR2 SVGEGT. The CDR3 contains 17 residues. The CDR3 sequence is CASSQFLTVNSNQPQHF. The CDR3 DNA reads as TGTGCCAGCAGTCAGTTCCTGACAGTTAATAGCAATCAGCCCCAGCATTTT.

The rearrangement links TRBV6-5 to TRBJ1-1, with D unresolved. Germline loops: CDR1 MNHEY, CDR2 SVGAGI. The CDR3 has 14 amino acids. Trimming pared 2 bases from V and 7 bases from J, leaving 14 bases between. The CDR3 nucleotides read TGTGCCAGCAGTTACGGTACGGTCGGCAGTGAAGCTTTCTTT. It specifies CASSYGTVGSEAFF.

This CDR3 is CASSQRGDSTYQETQYF. Written as DNA, the CDR3 is TGCGCCAGCAGCCAGAGGGGAGACTCAACCTACCAAGAGACCCAGTACTTC. This chain links TRBV4-3 with TRBJ2-5, with D perhaps being TRBD1 or TRBD2 (5 bases each). V dropped 3 bases and J dropped 0 bases, with 17 bases sitting between them. Germline-derived CDR1 and CDR2 are LGHNA and YSLEER. This CDR3 region has 17 residues.

Ten or more counts support this clonotype. The gene calls are TRBV7-9 and TRBJ1-1; perhaps TRBD1 as D (5 bases). V was pared by 4 bases and J by 4 bases, with 25 bases between. CDR1 SEHNR and CDR2 FQNEAQ come from the germline V gene (reference sequence). This CDR3 spans 18 amino acids. In nucleotides, the CDR3 is TGTGCCAGCAGCTCCCAGGCACGTGGGGGAGATTTGAGCACTGAAGCTTTCTTT. Translation: CASSSQARGGDLSTEAFF.

The table lists this clonotype with many counts. The J gene is TRBJ2-3, the V gene TRBV7-2; 7 bases are shared with TRBD2. Germline CDR1 SGHTA, CDR2 FQGNSA. The length of the CDR3 is 15 residues. Trimming cost V 1 base and J 2 bases; bases outside gene matches: 3. The CDR3 loop reads CASSLEAGITDTQYF. The CDR3 DNA is TGTGCCAGCAGCTTAGAAGCGGGGATCACAGATACGCAGTATTTT.

This clonotype was seen at least ten times. V is TRBV7-2 and J is TRBJ2-7; 9 nucleotides match TRBD2. This CDR3 region has 14 residues. CDR1 SGHTA and CDR2 FQGNSA come from the germline V gene. V dropped 7 bases and J dropped 2; count of bases not matched to a gene: 6. The DNA of the CDR3 is TGTGCCAGCACCAACAGCGGGGGGCCCTACGAGCAGTACTTC. It specifies CASTNSGGPYEQYF.

The table lists this clonotype with many counts. CDR3 nucleotide sequence: TGTGCCAGCAGCTTACGAGGACAGGCCCACGAGCAGTACGTC. The encoded protein is CASSLRGQAHEQYV. The chain carries TRBV7-6 and TRBJ2-7, with TRBD1 identical over 7 bases. The CDR3 extends over 14 amino acids. Germline V lookup: CDR1 SGHVS, CDR2 FNYEAQ. The ends lost 2 bases at V and 5 bases at J; junction bases unmatched: 6.

The chain has TRBV6-1 and TRBJ1-1; the match to TRBD1 covers 8 bases. Germline CDR1 and CDR2: MNHNS and SASEGT. The CDR3 loop spans 15 amino acids. The trim removed 8 bases at V and 1 base at J, leaving 9 bases unmatched. This CDR3 reads CASPKNRGKNTEAFF. The CDR3 DNA reads TGTGCCAGCCCAAAGAACAGGGGGAAGAACACTGAAGCTTTCTTT.

Note on this clonotype: This likely stems from a read error, as it lies one base from a far larger clone. V usage is TRBV7-2 and J usage is TRBJ2-3, with unresolved D. Germline CDR1 reads SGHTA; CDR2 reads FQGNSA. Trimming took off 5 bases at V and 1 base at J, with 7 bases between the two ends. The CDR3 extends over 13 amino acids. The CDR3 nucleotides read TGTGCCAGCAGCACCCCCGGCACAGATACGCAGTATTTT. This codes for CASSTPGTDTQYF.

This sequence joins TRBV27 and TRBJ2-2, with 9 bases matching TRBD2. Trimming removed 3 bases from V and 7 bases from J; junction bases left unmatched: 6. Germline CDR1 is MNHEY and CDR2 is SMNVEV (reference sequence). This CDR3 contains 15 residues. CDR3 sequence reads: CASSLGGGAGGELFF. The CDR3 DNA is TGTGCCAGCAGTTTGGGCGGGGGGGCCGGCGGGGAGCTGTTTTTT.

The chain recombines TRBV12-3 or TRBV12-4 with TRBJ1-1, with 8 bases fitting TRBD1. The CDR3 loop spans 18 amino acids. The V and J ends lost 5 bases and 4 bases, in that order; junction bases with no gene match: 18. The CDR3 region is CASSPLETGDNLGTEAFF. The CDR3 DNA follows: TGTGCCAGCAGTCCTTTGGAGACAGGGGATAACTTGGGCACTGAAGCTTTCTTT.

This clonotype showed up just a few times. The V call is TRBV2, the J call TRBJ1-1; 7 bases align to TRBD1. CDR3 size: 13 residues. Per germline, CDR1 SNHLY and CDR2 FYNNEI. V lost 6 bases, J lost 6 bases, and 7 bases stayed unmatched. CDR3 loop: CASRPTGVPEAFF. The CDR3 nucleotides read TGTGCCAGCAGGCCTACAGGGGTCCCTGAAGCTTTCTTT.

The table lists this clonotype with many counts. The chain is built from TRBV7-2 and TRBJ2-4; 9 bases line up with TRBD2. The CDR3 covers 13 residues. With 10 bases clipped from V and 9 bases from J, the junction kept 10 bases outside the gene matches. Germline V gives CDR1 SGHTA, CDR2 FQGNSA. CDR3 region: CAIIEQTSGIQYF. CDR3 nucleotides: TGTGCCATCATCGAGCAGACTAGCGGCATTCAGTACTTC. Full variable domain (remainder filled in from reference TRBV7-2 and TRBJ2-4): GAGVSQSPSNKVTEKGKDVELRCDPISGHTALYWYRQSLGQGLEFLIYFQGNSAPDKSGLPSDRFSAERTGGSVSTLTIQRTQQEDSAVYLCAIIEQTSGIQYFGAGTRLSVL.

This clonotype has a single count. V gene TRBV10-2 combines with J gene TRBJ2-7; no reliable D call. The germline V gene encodes CDR1 WSHSY and CDR2 SAAADI. CDR3 length: 12 residues. The V gene lost 7 bases and the J gene lost 2 bases, with 9 bases spanning the gap. The CDR3 loop is CASTGNAYEQYF. The CDR3 nucleotides read TGCGCCAGCACCGGTAATGCCTACGAGCAGTACTTC.

This chain connects TRBV27 to TRBJ1-2; 9 positions agree with TRBD1. V shed 6 bases, J shed 7 bases, and the junction held 9 bases outside the gene matches. There are 14 residues in the CDR3. Germline values: CDR1 MNHEY, CDR2 SMNVEV (reference sequence). CDR3 in amino acids: CASSDLQGAFGYTF. The CDR3 DNA is TGTGCCAGCAGCGATCTACAGGGGGCTTTTGGCTACACCTTC.

The genes are TRBV5-6 and TRBJ1-1; D remains unclear. Germline V gene data show CDR1 as SGHDT and CDR2 as YYEEEE. The CDR3 is 11 residues long. V lost 1 base and J 7 bases, leaving 5 bases between the germline ends. The CDR3 DNA follows: TGTGCCAGCAGCTTGACAGATGAAGCTTTCTTT. It translates to CASSLTDEAFF.

This clonotype was seen repeatedly, ten times or more. The V call is TRBV6-2 or TRBV6-3, the J call TRBJ1-1; D gene ambiguous. The CDR3 covers 14 residues. Germline V gene lookup returns CDR1 MNHEY and CDR2 SVGEGT. With 2 bases removed from V and 1 base from J, the gap between germline ends came to 8 bases. CDR3 sequence reads: CASSYPGQNTEAFF. CDR3 bases: TGTGCCAGCAGTTACCCTGGGCAGAACACTGAAGCTTTCTTT.

This clonotype was seen many times. The J gene is TRBJ2-3, the V gene TRBV7-2; 9 bases align to TRBD2. The germline V gene encodes CDR1 SGHTA and CDR2 FQGNSA. J lost 6 bases, V lost 3 bases, and 4 bases had no gene match. The CDR3 sequence is 14 residues long. The CDR3 spells CASSFSGGGDTQYF. CDR3 bases: TGTGCCAGCAGCTTTAGCGGGGGTGGGGATACGCAGTATTTT.

The gene calls are TRBV13 and TRBJ2-3; tentatively, D is TRBD1 (6 bases). From germline, CDR1 is PRHDT and CDR2 FYEKMQ (reference sequence). The V gene lost 5 bases and the J gene lost 6 bases, with 12 bases spanning the gap. The CDR3 has 13 amino acids. This CDR3 reads CASSPGHLDTQYF. The CDR3 region has the DNA TGTGCCAGCAGCCCGGGACACCTTGATACGCAGTATTTT.

This clonotype was counted many times. The V and J genes are TRBV5-6 and TRBJ2-3; D remains ambiguous. The CDR3 is 15 residues long. Trimming cost V 0 bases and J 0 bases, with 8 bases left between them. Germline CDR1 reads SGHDT; CDR2 reads YYEEEE. In DNA, the CDR3 is TGTGCCAGCAGCTTGGGGGTGCCTAGCACAGATACGCAGTATTTT. This encodes CASSLGVPSTDTQYF.

The V gene is TRBV7-6, the J gene TRBJ1-2, with 7 positions matching TRBD1. The ends lost 5 bases at V and 6 bases at J; junction bases unmatched: 15. The CDR3 covers 16 residues. Looked up from germline, CDR1 is SGHVS and CDR2 is FNYEAQ. This chain's CDR3 is CASSPSGQVPLDGYTF. CDR3 DNA sequence: TGTGCCAGCAGCCCTTCCGGACAGGTCCCCTTGGATGGCTACACCTTC.